The 24 T cell receptor beta chains below were found in one sample sequenced in a study of human T cells and chemical hapten exposure. TCRdb recomputed calls from the RACE reads with MiXCR, one row per CDR3 protein. The data hold 250,000 or so distinct CDR3 sequences, with approximately 8% observed a single time. Time point described: pre-sensitization, week 0. Treatment denoted: therapeutic diphenylcyclopropenone sensitization with weekly scalp DPC. Source: whole blood, taken in connection with sensitization to the hapten diphenylcyclopropenone (DPC). The receptors were sampled from a man aged 18 to 29 with alopecia areata. Some clones in this sample may be carry-over from other donors' samples.

In its sample, this clonotype was seen many times. The chain recombines TRBV4-1 with TRBJ1-2; D is possibly TRBD1 (6 bases). Germline V gene sequence: CDR1 MGHRA, CDR2 YSYEKL. The CDR3 length is 14 residues. V lost 1 base and J lost 8, with 14 bases in between. The CDR3 sequence is CASSQVGGARGYTF. CDR3 DNA: TGCGCCAGCAGCCAAGTGGGGGGGGCGAGAGGCTACACCTTC.

The J gene is TRBJ1-3, the V gene TRBV9; D remains unclear. Looked up from germline, CDR1 is SGDLS and CDR2 is YYNGEE. V lost 4 bases and J 0 bases, leaving 11 bases between the germline ends. The CDR3 is 15 amino acids. The CDR3 protein is CASSPRHFSGNTIYF. The DNA of the CDR3 is TGTGCCAGCAGCCCAAGACATTTCTCTGGAAACACCATATATTTT. The whole variable domain, filled in from reference TRBV9 and TRBJ1-3, reads DSGVTQTPKHLITATGQRVTLRCSPRSGDLSVYWYQQSLDQGLQFLIQYYNGEERAKGNILERFSAQQFPDLHSELNLSSLELGDSALYFCASSPRHFSGNTIYFGEGSWLTVV.

This clonotype was detected many times. The genes are TRBV20-1 and TRBJ1-4; a possible D gene is TRBD1 (5 bases). V lost 5 bases, J lost 6 bases, and 7 bases lay in between. The germline CDR1 and CDR2 sequences are DFQATT and SNEGSKA (reference sequence). CDR3 length: 11 residues. Written as DNA, the CDR3 is TGCAGTGCTCGAGGGGATGAAAAACTGTTTTTT. Amino acids: CSARGDEKLFF.

This clonotype occurred a few times. The CDR3 here is CASSWEGHPNQPQHF. CDR3 DNA sequence: TGTGCCAGCAGCTGGGAGGGACACCCTAATCAGCCCCAGCATTTT. This chain joins TRBV7-9 and TRBJ1-5; maybe TRBD1 (6 bases). V was cut by 4 bases and J by 4 bases, with 14 bases left in between. CDR1 is SEHNR, CDR2 FQNEAQ, per germline (reference sequence). The CDR3 consists of 15 residues.

This clonotype was recorded many times. The chain couples TRBV4-3 to TRBJ1-2; D may be TRBD1 (5 bases). The CDR3 is 17 residues long. V was clipped by 1 base and J by 4 bases, with 19 bases between them. From germline, CDR1 is LGHNA and CDR2 YSLEER. CDR3 amino acids: CASSQGSVRGTAYGYTF. The CDR3 DNA is TGCGCCAGCAGCCAAGGTTCAGTCCGAGGGACGGCCTATGGCTACACCTTC.

This clonotype has a handful of counts. CDR3 amino acids: CASSFPMGSGGYDKETQYF. CDR3 in DNA: TGTGCCAGCAGTTTCCCCATGGGTAGCGGGGGTTATGACAAAGAGACCCAGTACTTC. This sequence joins TRBV12-3 or TRBV12-4 and TRBJ2-5; 9 bases agree with TRBD2. J was trimmed by 3 bases and V by 3 bases; bases with no gene match: 17. The CDR3 contains 19 residues.

The chain has TRBV5-5 and TRBJ1-6; TRBD1 is a possible D gene (5 bases). Trimming removed 4 bases from V and 10 bases from J, with 15 bases in between. From germline, CDR1 is SGHKS and CDR2 YYEKEE (reference sequence). CDR3 length: 14 amino acids. In DNA, the CDR3 is TGTGCCAGCAGCCCGCGGACATCCAGATCACCCCTCCACTTT. Amino acids: CASSPRTSRSPLHF.

V is TRBV7-2 and J is TRBJ1-1; weak D call: TRBD1 (5 bases). V lost 0 bases, J lost 10 bases, and 18 bases lay in between. There are 15 residues in the CDR3. CDR1 and CDR2 (germline): SGHTA, FQGNSA. The CDR3 nucleotides are TGTGCCAGCAGCTTAGCTTACGGACTGGGCAGGGCAGCTTTCTTT. Amino acids: CASSLAYGLGRAAFF.

Ten or more counts support this clonotype. The rearrangement uses TRBV10-3 and TRBJ1-1; no firm D call. The V and J ends lost 1 base and 0 bases respectively, with 0 bases between them. CDR3 length: 12 amino acids. Germline loops: CDR1 ENHRY, CDR2 SYGVKD. For the CDR3, the DNA is TGTGCCATCAGTGAGTTGAACACTGAAGCTTTCTTT. Protein sequence: CAISELNTEAFF.

This clonotype was counted a few times. CDR3 sequence (DNA): TGTGCCAGCAGCTTAGCGGGACAGGGACAAGAGACCCAGTACTTC. Translating gives CASSLAGQGQETQYF. This chain links TRBV7-9 with TRBJ2-5, with TRBD1 matching over 9 bases. CDR1 and CDR2 (germline): SEHNR, FQNEAQ (reference sequence). V shed 0 bases, J shed 2 bases, and the junction held 1 base outside the gene matches. The length of the CDR3 is 15 residues. Drawing the rest from reference TRBV7-9 and TRBJ2-5, the complete variable domain is DTGVSQNPRHKITKRGQNVTFRCDPISEHNRLYWYRQTLGQGPEFLTYFQNEAQLEKSRLLSDRFSAERPKGSFSTLEIQRTEQGDSAMYLCASSLAGQGQETQYFGPGTRLLVL.

This clonotype was picked up many times. The chain links TRBV28 to TRBJ1-5, with 8 positions matching TRBD1. Per the germline V gene, CDR1 is MDHEN and CDR2 is SYDVKM. The V gene end was trimmed by 5 bases and the J gene end by 7 bases; junction bases not matched to a gene: 4. The CDR3 sequence is 13 residues long. This chain's CDR3 is CASSRDRSQPQHF. For the CDR3, the DNA is TGTGCCAGCAGTCGGGACAGGTCACAGCCCCAGCATTTT.

With respect to this clonotype: A read error is possible here, since a much larger clone lies one base away. The chain has TRBV4-1 and TRBJ2-5, with D uncertain. CDR1 and CDR2 (germline): MGHRA, YSYEKL. The CDR3 is made up of 13 amino acids. This CDR3 reads CASSLVRQETHYF. Here the CDR3 DNA reads TGCGCCAGCAGCCTTGTCCGACAAGAGACCCATTACTTC.

The table lists this clonotype with a few counts. The CDR3 is CASSLDSFGMRGTEAFF. CDR3 bases: TGTGCCAGCAGCTTGGACTCCTTTGGAATGAGGGGCACTGAAGCTTTCTTT. V and J are TRBV5-6 and TRBJ1-1; tentatively, D is TRBD1 (5 bases). From germline, CDR1 is SGHDT and CDR2 YYEEEE. This CDR3 has 17 residues. V lost 0 bases to trimming and J lost 4 bases, with 19 bases between them.

This clonotype was found many times. The rearrangement uses TRBV10-3 and TRBJ2-1, with D unresolved. Germline CDR1 and CDR2: ENHRY and SYGVKD. The CDR3 is 17 amino acids. Trimming took 3 bases from V and 0 from J, leaving 15 bases between them. The CDR3 loop is CAISEELGLSSYNEQFF. CDR3 bases: TGTGCCATCAGTGAAGAGTTGGGCCTAAGCTCCTACAATGAGCAGTTCTTC.

The rearrangement uses TRBV10-3 and TRBJ2-3; 9 bases align to TRBD1. Germline lookup yields CDR1 ENHRY and CDR2 SYGVKD. CDR3 length: 15 amino acids. Losses at the gene ends were 5 bases for V and 2 bases for J; bases not matched to a gene: 5. In DNA, the CDR3 is TGTGCCATCAGTTCAGACAGGGGGGACACAGATACGCAGTATTTT. It specifies CAISSDRGDTDTQYF.

This chain links TRBV25-1 with TRBJ1-2; tentatively, D is TRBD1 (6 bases). Per germline, CDR1 MGHDK and CDR2 SYGVNS. The CDR3 is made up of 16 amino acids. V lost 4 bases and J 1 base, leaving 16 bases between the germline ends. The CDR3 sequence: CASSAPKGQFNYGYTF. CDR3 nucleotides: TGTGCCAGCAGTGCCCCGAAGGGACAATTTAACTATGGCTACACCTTC.

This clonotype was detected only a few times. The chain combines TRBV24-1 with TRBJ1-5, with D tentatively TRBD1 (5 bases). V was clipped by 3 bases and J by 7 bases, with 12 bases between them. The CDR3 sequence is 14 residues long. Germline V gene data show CDR1 as KGHDR and CDR2 as SFDVKD. The CDR3 protein is CATSDGGKTQPQHF. For the CDR3, the DNA is TGTGCCACCAGTGATGGGGGTAAGACACAGCCCCAGCATTTT.

This clonotype came up a few times. The chain employs TRBV12-3 or TRBV12-4 and TRBJ2-7; D possibly uses TRBD1 or TRBD2 (6 bases each). The CDR3 has 16 amino acids. Trimming removed 5 bases from V and 3 bases from J, with 20 bases in between. CDR3 loop: CASSPQWGAGRYEQYF. The CDR3 bases are TGTGCCAGCAGTCCCCAATGGGGGGCGGGCCGCTACGAGCAGTACTTC.

The rearrangement joins TRBV10-3 to TRBJ1-1; weak D call: TRBD1 (6 bases). The V end was cut by 6 bases, the J end by 2 bases, with 13 bases between. Germline V lookup: CDR1 ENHRY, CDR2 SYGVKD. This CDR3 is 14 amino acids long. The CDR3 region is CAISEGGENTEAFF. The CDR3 DNA reads TGTGCCATCAGCGAGGGGGGGGAAAACACTGAAGCTTTCTTT.

The V call is TRBV12-3 or TRBV12-4, the J call TRBJ1-2; perhaps TRBD1 as D (5 bases). The CDR3 runs to 14 residues. V gave up 0 bases and J gave up 6 bases, with 11 bases separating them. The CDR3 spells CASSLAPQGHGYTF. DNA for the CDR3: TGTGCCAGCAGTTTAGCGCCGCAGGGCCATGGCTACACCTTC.

The V call is TRBV20-1, the J call TRBJ1-5; D remains ambiguous. This CDR3 contains 13 residues. CDR1 is DFQATT and CDR2 is SNEGSKA in the germline V gene (reference sequence). The V end was cut by 3 bases, the J end by 1 base, with 7 bases between. Here the CDR3 DNA reads TGCAGTGCTAGCTTGGGGAGCAATCAGCCCCAGCATTTT. Encoded protein: CSASLGSNQPQHF.

The chain combines TRBV11-2 with TRBJ2-3; D unresolved. The CDR3 covers 15 residues. Trimming took 0 bases from V and 1 from J, leaving 8 bases between them. CDR1 SGHAT and CDR2 FQNNGV come from the germline V gene. This chain's CDR3 is CASSLDWAGTDTQYF. CDR3 sequence (DNA): TGTGCCAGCAGCTTAGATTGGGCAGGCACAGATACGCAGTATTTT.

This clonotype was detected ten times or more. CDR3 in amino acids: CASTGLATNEKLFF. CDR3 in DNA: TGCGCCAGCACGGGGCTTGCAACTAATGAAAAACTGTTTTTT. The chain combines TRBV10-2 with TRBJ1-4; D possibly corresponds to TRBD1 (5 bases). V was cut by 7 bases and J by 0 bases, with 9 bases left in between. This CDR3 region has 14 residues. The germline gives CDR1 WSHSY, CDR2 SAAADI.

This clonotype was seen ten or more times. V and J are TRBV7-2 and TRBJ2-3; D unresolved. Trimming cost V 2 bases and J 9 bases, with 6 bases left between them. This CDR3 is built from 11 residues. Germline values: CDR1 SGHTA, CDR2 FQGNSA. This CDR3 reads CASSLMRTQYF. The CDR3 region has the DNA TGTGCCAGCAGCTTAATGAGAACGCAGTATTTT.